This TCR beta chain stems from a study of shared clonotypes between healthy human individuals. Deep-level running was used for the assay. How the authors handled the data: There were no quality scores in the junction-only immunoSEQ sequences, so filtering differed. Produced via immunoSEQ multiplex PCR; TCRdb's table is partial and in-frame only. The DNA gave D and trimming, while V, J and clone size come from that table. The sample has approximately 100,000 clones; roughly two thirds are singletons. The germline CDR1 and CDR2 sequences are SGHTA and FQGTGA. V lost 6 bases and J 6 bases, leaving 8 bases between the germline ends. The CDR3 has 12 amino acids. Researchers reported that CD8 memory united CD45RO+ cells with CCR7-negative CD45RA+ TemRA cells.

Sample: memory CD8+ T cells sorted from blood. The sample's subset: CD45RO+ cells pooled with CCR7-negative TemRA cells. This clonotype was obtained from a woman aged 30 to 39 in good health. This chain links TRBV7-3 with TRBJ2-2; D is unresolved. The DNA for the CDR3 is TGTGCCAGCAGGCTAACCCCCGGGGAGCTGTTTTTT. It translates to CASRLTPGELFF. The full variable domain, its missing parts supplied by reference TRBV7-3 and TRBJ2-2, is GAGVSQTPSNKVTEKGKYVELRCDPISGHTALYWYRQSLGQGPEFLIYFQGTGAADDSGLPNDRFFAVRPEGSVSTLKIQRTERGDSAVYLCASRLTPGELFFGEGSRLTVL.